This TCR beta chain came from a study of T cell clusters in autoimmune cytopenias. Roughly 38,000 genome equivalents of blood DNA were amplified for TRB. Study-wide results and limits: No experiment has yet validated the function of the T cell clusters defined in silico. TRB repertoire shifts in secondary cytopenia and chronic lymphocytic leukemia mostly reflected lymphoma, not autoimmunity.

Multiplex touch-down PCR amplified TRB using TRB-A and TRB-B pools in one tube. TCRdb reprocessed the multiplex PCR reads, with one entry per CDR3 protein and no DNA. Its table records approximately 6,000 distinct CDR3 sequences. Germline CDR1 DFQATT, CDR2 SNEGSKA (reference sequence). The CDR3 loop spans 13 amino acids. Comment on this clonotype: Its specificity is not known.

The sequenced sample was peripheral blood. The sequence derives from a human donor with an autoimmune cytopenia or autoimmune hepatitis (not recorded which). The rearrangement joins TRBV20-1 to TRBJ1-6. The CDR3 reads CSLGAASNSPLHF.